Listed here are 18 T cell receptor beta chains from one sample, sequenced in a study of control samples from healthy donors and cancer patients. Sequencing used immunoSEQ multiplex PCR; TCRdb keeps in-frame clones, though not all of them. The sample gives approximately 68,000 clones, over 80% of which show up once; about 15% is in the top ten. The sample comprised blood. The receptors shown here come from a man aged 60 to 75 in good health.

The chain combines TRBV7-2 with TRBJ1-1, with TRBD1 identical over 9 bases. CDR3 length: 16 residues. Germline loops: CDR1 SGHTA, CDR2 FQGNSA. J was trimmed by 6 bases and V by 4 bases; bases with no gene match: 12. The CDR3 here is CASSSGLTGGVAEAFF. CDR3 nucleotides: TGTGCCAGCAGCTCAGGTCTTACAGGGGGCGTCGCTGAAGCTTTCTTT.

This chain joins TRBV7-8 and TRBJ2-3; tentatively, D is TRBD1 (6 bases). Trimming stripped 5 bases from V and 2 bases from J, with 14 bases between. The CDR3 sequence is 15 residues long. Germline V gene lookup returns CDR1 SGHVS and CDR2 FQNEAQ. CDR3 residues: CASSETGHPTDTQYF. CDR3 bases: TGTGCCAGCAGCGAAACGGGACACCCCACAGATACGCAGTATTTT.

The chain is built from TRBV11-1 and TRBJ2-7, with 9 bases lining up with TRBD1. CDR1 is SGHAT, CDR2 FQDESV, per germline (reference sequence). The CDR3 contains 15 residues. The V gene end was trimmed by 1 base and the J gene end by 3 bases; junction bases not matched to a gene: 4. The CDR3 reads CASSLDRTGDYEQYF. Here the CDR3 DNA reads TGTGCCAGCAGCTTAGATAGGACAGGGGACTACGAGCAGTACTTC.

V usage is TRBV6-5 and J usage is TRBJ1-2, with D hard to call. Between the trimmed V and J ends, which lost 6 bases and 0 bases, there was a span of 5 bases. The germline V gene has CDR1 MNHEY and CDR2 SVGAGI. This CDR3 comprises 12 residues. CDR3 nucleotide sequence: TGTGCCAGCAGCCGAACTAACTATGGCTACACCTTC. Translation: CASSRTNYGYTF.

The chain joins TRBV11-1 to TRBJ2-3; TRBD2 matches at 12 bases. The CDR3 extends over 14 amino acids. Germline CDR1 and CDR2: SGHAT and FQDESV (reference sequence). J lost 3 bases, V lost 6 bases, and 1 base had no gene match. CDR3 residues: CASSLAGGTDTQYF. For the CDR3, the DNA is TGTGCCAGCAGTCTAGCGGGAGGGACAGATACGCAGTATTTT. Full variable domain (rest looked up from reference TRBV11-1 and TRBJ2-3): EAEVAQSPRYKITEKSQAVAFWCDPISGHATLYWYRQILGQGPELLVQFQDESVVDDSQLPKDRFSAERLKGVDSTLKIQPAELGDSAMYLCASSLAGGTDTQYFGPGTRLTVL.

The chain carries TRBV7-2 and TRBJ1-2; D ambiguous. The CDR3 totals 14 residues. V lost 1 base and J 2 bases, leaving 8 bases between the germline ends. The germline V gene has CDR1 SGHTA and CDR2 FQGNSA. The CDR3 reads CASSLGPQNYGYTF. In DNA, the CDR3 is TGTGCCAGCAGCTTAGGACCGCAGAACTATGGCTACACCTTC.

The V call is TRBV3-1 (or the pseudogene TRBV3-2), the J call TRBJ1-4, with D possibly matching TRBD1 (5 bases). V was cut by 4 bases and J by 7 bases, with 13 bases left in between. CDR3 length: 14 residues. The germline CDR1 and CDR2 sequences are LGHDT and YNNKEL (reference sequence). The CDR3 protein is CASSLRGFSEKLFF. The CDR3 DNA reads as TGTGCCAGCAGCCTTCGGGGGTTTAGTGAAAAACTGTTTTTT.

This sequence joins TRBV3-1 (or the pseudogene TRBV3-2) and TRBJ2-4; tentatively, D is TRBD1 (6 bases). V lost 6 bases, J lost 2 bases, and 17 bases lay in between. The CDR3 covers 16 residues. Germline CDR1 LGHDT, CDR2 YNNKEL (reference sequence). The CDR3 region is CASRKDRSGTKNIQYF. The CDR3 DNA reads as TGTGCCAGCAGGAAAGACAGGAGTGGTACCAAAAACATTCAGTACTTC.

The chain links TRBV7-3 to TRBJ2-2; 11 bases map to TRBD1. Germline CDR1 reads SGHTA; CDR2 reads FQGTGA. The V and J ends lost 5 bases and 3 bases, in that order; junction bases with no gene match: 11. The CDR3 spans 18 residues. The CDR3 protein is CASSPIPGTGGDTGELFF. CDR3 nucleotide sequence: TGTGCCAGCAGCCCAATCCCCGGGACAGGGGGGGACACCGGGGAGCTGTTTTTT. The full variable domain, rest sourced from reference TRBV7-3 and TRBJ2-2, is GAGVSQTPSNKVTEKGKYVELRCDPISGHTALYWYRQSLGQGPEFLIYFQGTGAADDSGLPNDRFFAVRPEGSVSTLKIQRTERGDSAVYLCASSPIPGTGGDTGELFFGEGSRLTVL.

The V gene is TRBV9, the J gene TRBJ2-1; D call uncertain. The CDR3 is made up of 13 amino acids. Trimming cost V 0 bases and J 6 bases, with 7 bases left between them. CDR1 SGDLS and CDR2 YYNGEE come from the germline V gene. The CDR3 coding sequence is TGTGCCAGCAGCGTAGAGGCTTTCAATGAGCAGTTCTTC. Translation: CASSVEAFNEQFF.

The chain links TRBV29-1 to TRBJ2-3, with D possibly matching TRBD2 (6 bases). V was shortened by 4 bases and J by 3 bases, with 20 bases between the two germline ends. There are 16 residues in the CDR3. CDR1 and CDR2 (germline): SQVTM, ANQGSEA. CDR3 sequence: CSVVLAPKLGTDTQYF. For the CDR3, the DNA is TGCAGCGTTGTACTAGCTCCTAAGTTGGGGACAGATACGCAGTATTTT.

The chain uses TRBV24-1 and TRBJ2-2; D might be TRBD2 (5 bases). The ends were cut back, 7 bases at V and 6 bases at J, with 11 bases in the middle. The CDR3 totals 13 residues. Germline V lookup: CDR1 KGHDR, CDR2 SFDVKD. CDR3 sequence reads: CATRTRYSGELFF. CDR3 coding DNA: TGTGCCACCAGAACTAGGTATTCCGGGGAGCTGTTTTTT.

This clone has just one count. The chain links TRBV19 to TRBJ2-1, with TRBD2 matching 7 bases. Trimming cost V 9 bases and J 5 bases; bases outside gene matches: 13. There are 15 residues in the CDR3. Germline assignment: CDR1 LNHDA and CDR2 SQIVND (reference sequence). DNA of the CDR3: TGTGCCAGCATGGTGGGGGGAGGGCCGAACAATGAGCAGTTCTTC. It is translated as CASMVGGGPNNEQFF.

V and J are TRBV6-5 and TRBJ1-6; no reliable D call. The germline gives CDR1 MNHEY, CDR2 SVGAGI. V lost 2 bases and J lost 4, with 9 bases in between. The CDR3 contains 15 residues. The CDR3 loop reads CASSYQDGYNSPLHF. In DNA, the CDR3 is TGTGCCAGCAGTTACCAGGACGGATATAATTCACCCCTCCACTTT.

J is TRBJ1-2 and V is TRBV7-8; tentative D call: TRBD1 (5 bases). Germline V gene data show CDR1 as SGHVS and CDR2 as FQNEAQ. The CDR3 consists of 15 residues. The V gene lost 2 bases and the J gene lost 2 bases, with 12 bases spanning the gap. CDR3 protein: CASSLITGANYGYTF. The DNA for the CDR3 is TGTGCCAGCAGCTTAATTACAGGAGCCAACTATGGCTACACCTTC.

The rearrangement uses TRBV5-1 and TRBJ2-5; TRBD2 agrees at 13 bases. J gave up 3 bases and V 2 bases, and 1 base lay outside the gene matches. Germline loops: CDR1 SGHRS, CDR2 YFSETQ. The CDR3 extends over 15 amino acids. This chain's CDR3 is CASSFGTSGKETQYF. CDR3 DNA sequence: TGCGCCAGCAGCTTTGGGACTAGCGGGAAAGAGACCCAGTACTTC. Filled out from reference TRBV5-1 and TRBJ2-5, the complete variable domain reads KAGVTQTPRYLIKTRGQQVTLSCSPISGHRSVSWYQQTPGQGLQFLFEYFSETQRNKGNFPGRFSGRQFSNSRSEMNVSTLELGDSALYLCASSFGTSGKETQYFGPGTRLLVL.

The gene calls are TRBV12-3 or TRBV12-4 and TRBJ2-2, with D maybe TRBD1 (6 bases). With 7 bases removed from V and 4 bases from J, the gap between germline ends came to 10 bases. The CDR3 has 13 residues. The CDR3 sequence: CASKLQGTGELFF. In DNA, the CDR3 is TGTGCCAGCAAGCTACAGGGCACCGGGGAGCTGTTTTTT.

This clone has only one observation. The chain uses TRBV29-1 and TRBJ1-4; D is possibly TRBD1 (5 bases). The CDR3 runs 13 residues. Trimming removed 7 bases from V and 4 bases from J, with 13 bases in between. CDR1 is SQVTM and CDR2 is ANQGSEA in the germline V gene. The CDR3 nucleotides are TGCAGCGCTGGAAGGGGAAATAATGAAAAACTGTTTTTT. It encodes CSAGRGNNEKLFF.